The 29 T cell receptor beta chains below were found in one sample sequenced in a study of cytomegalovirus exposure and HLA in healthy donors. PCR amplification relied on 60 Vbeta primers (plus 13 Jbeta primers). Only in-frame clones appear in the TCRdb table, and some are missing; sequencing was by immunoSEQ multiplex PCR. This table holds fewer than 100,000 clones. The specimen was PBMCs. The receptors were gathered from a woman aged 60-70 years in good health and CMV-seronegative.

CDR3 sequence reads: CASSLEGRQPQHF. DNA of the CDR3: TGTGCCAGCAGTCTGGAGGGGCGGCAGCCCCAGCATTTT. This chain links TRBV7-9 with TRBJ1-5, with D perhaps TRBD1 (5 bases). V was shortened by 6 bases and J by 7 bases, with 13 bases between the two germline ends. Germline V lookup: CDR1 SEHNR, CDR2 FQNEAQ (reference sequence). The CDR3 length is 13 residues.

The rearrangement links TRBV9 to TRBJ1-6; perhaps TRBD1 as D (6 bases). Germline CDR1 SGDLS, CDR2 YYNGEE. The CDR3 totals 15 residues. V shed 4 bases and J shed 7 bases, with 15 bases lying between them. Here the CDR3 reads CASSSTGTGNSPLHF. The CDR3 coding sequence is TGTGCCAGCAGCTCAACAGGGACGGGGAATTCACCCCTCCACTTT.

The chain uses TRBV5-1 and TRBJ2-1, with TRBD2 identical over 7 bases. Trimming at V came to 1 base and at J to 4 bases, leaving 5 bases not matched to a gene. Germline CDR1 is SGHRS and CDR2 is YFSETQ. This CDR3 contains 15 residues. The chain's CDR3 is CASSLSSGEYNEQFF. DNA of the CDR3: TGCGCCAGCAGCTTGTCTAGCGGAGAATACAATGAGCAGTTCTTC.

V and J are TRBV18 and TRBJ1-2; 7 nucleotides agree with TRBD1. CDR1 and CDR2 (germline): KGHSH, LQKENI. Trimming took 5 bases from V and 6 from J; bases not matched to a gene: 9. This CDR3 has 14 amino acids. The CDR3 loop reads CASSALQGKNGYTF. CDR3 bases: TGTGCCAGCTCAGCACTACAGGGGAAGAATGGCTACACCTTC.

V is TRBV18 and J is TRBJ2-5; D is unclear. Trimming removed 0 bases from V and 2 bases from J, with 7 bases in between. This CDR3 contains 14 residues. Germline V CDR1 and CDR2: KGHSH, LQKENI. The CDR3 protein is CASSPPASQETQYF. The CDR3, as DNA: TGTGCCAGCTCACCACCGGCAAGTCAAGAGACCCAGTACTTC.

This chain uses TRBV28 with TRBJ1-5; 7 bases map to TRBD1. Germline V CDR1 and CDR2: MDHEN, SYDVKM. The CDR3 runs to 14 residues. V gave up 8 bases and J gave up 6 bases; unmatched junction bases: 10. The CDR3 sequence is CASRRQGTRQPQHF. The CDR3 coding sequence is TGTGCCAGCCGTAGACAGGGAACACGTCAGCCCCAGCATTTT.

V is TRBV28 and J is TRBJ2-7, with 10 positions matching TRBD1. J lost 3 bases, V lost 4 bases, and 6 bases had no gene match. Germline V gene sequence: CDR1 MDHEN, CDR2 SYDVKM. The CDR3 has 15 residues. The CDR3 DNA reads TGTGCCAGCAGTTACCGGGACAGGGGTCACTACGAGCAGTACTTC. This encodes CASSYRDRGHYEQYF.

The V and J genes are TRBV7-2 and TRBJ2-1; D is unclear. V lost 1 base and J lost 12, with 10 bases in between. CDR1 is SGHTA, CDR2 FQGNSA, per germline. This CDR3 comprises 12 residues. CDR3 sequence reads: CASSLVARVQFF. The CDR3 nucleotides read TGTGCCAGCAGCTTAGTGGCCCGTGTGCAGTTCTTC.

The CDR3 is CASSQTGGPQPQHF. DNA for the CDR3: TGTGCCAGCAGCCAGACGGGGGGTCCCCAGCCCCAGCATTTT. V usage is TRBV7-9 and J usage is TRBJ1-5, with D perhaps TRBD1 (5 bases). Per germline, CDR1 SEHNR and CDR2 FQNEAQ (reference sequence). The CDR3 spans 14 residues. Trimming stripped 5 bases from V and 7 bases from J, with 15 bases between. Drawing the rest from reference TRBV7-9 and TRBJ1-5, the complete variable domain is DTGVSQNPRHKITKRGQNVTFRCDPISEHNRLYWYRQTLGQGPEFLTYFQNEAQLEKSRLLSDRFSAERPKGSFSTLEIQRTEQGDSAMYLCASSQTGGPQPQHFGDGTRLSIL.

This chain links TRBV29-1 with TRBJ1-1; no clear D gene. V was clipped by 5 bases and J by 0 bases, with 10 bases between them. The CDR3 covers 13 residues. Germline loops: CDR1 SQVTM, CDR2 ANQGSEA. CDR3 residues: CSVKTEMNTEAFF. The CDR3 region has the DNA TGCAGCGTTAAAACGGAGATGAACACTGAAGCTTTCTTT.

This chain connects TRBV28 to TRBJ1-2; no definite D call. The germline gives CDR1 MDHEN, CDR2 SYDVKM. This CDR3 has 12 amino acids. V was pared by 5 bases and J by 8 bases, with 12 bases between. This CDR3 is CASSPGDRGYTF. The CDR3 coding sequence is TGTGCCAGCAGTCCCGGGGATAGGGGCTACACCTTC.

V gene TRBV7-2 combines with J gene TRBJ1-6, with 8 bases matching TRBD1. V trimming: 6 bases; J trimming: 9 bases; junction bases outside the gene matches: 7. The CDR3 consists of 14 residues. Germline lookup yields CDR1 SGHTA and CDR2 FQGNSA. The chain's CDR3 is CASRPGQGFSPLHF. Written as DNA, the CDR3 is TGTGCCAGCAGACCAGGACAGGGCTTTTCACCCCTCCACTTT.

J is TRBJ1-2 and V is TRBV4-2; D is uncertain. This CDR3 region has 15 residues. Trimming took 0 bases from V and 4 from J, leaving 12 bases between them. Germline CDR1 is LGHNA and CDR2 is YNFKEQ. This CDR3 is CASSQDLTAPYGYTF. The CDR3 DNA reads as TGTGCCAGCAGCCAAGATTTAACAGCCCCCTATGGCTACACCTTC.

The V gene is TRBV2, the J gene TRBJ1-6; a weak D match, TRBD1 (6 bases). The CDR3 contains 15 residues. The germline V gene has CDR1 SNHLY and CDR2 FYNNEI. V lost 5 bases, J lost 5 bases, and 13 bases lay in between. The DNA for the CDR3 is TGTGCCAGCAGTAGCAAAGGGGGAGATAATTCACCCCTCCACTTT. It codes for CASSSKGGDNSPLHF.

V and J are TRBV5-1 and TRBJ2-7; 12 bases agree with TRBD1. Trimming removed 4 bases from V and 7 bases from J; junction bases left unmatched: 9. Germline-derived CDR1 and CDR2 are SGHRS and YFSETQ. The CDR3 is made up of 15 amino acids. The DNA of the CDR3 is TGCGCCAGCAGCCGGGGGGGACAGGGGGCTAATGAGCAGTACTTC. This codes for CASSRGGQGANEQYF.

The chain uses TRBV11-2 and TRBJ2-5; D is possibly TRBD1 (6 bases). The DNA end lines up better with TRBJ2-7; the J call may be wrong. Germline V gene data show CDR1 as SGHAT and CDR2 as FQNNGV. The CDR3 extends over 16 amino acids. The CDR3 nucleotides are TGTGCCAGCAGCCAATTACAGGGTAAGGGCGCCTACGAGCAGTACTTC. Translated, it gives CASSQLQGKGAYEQYF.

The gene calls are TRBV6-1 and TRBJ1-2; TRBD1 matches 8 bases. Germline values: CDR1 MNHNS, CDR2 SASEGT. V gave up 4 bases and J gave up 8 bases; unmatched junction bases: 6. The CDR3 extends over 13 amino acids. In DNA form, the CDR3 reads TGTGCCAGCAGTGTCGACAGGGGCTACGGCTACACCTTC. This encodes CASSVDRGYGYTF.

As concerns this clone: A read error may account for a junction end that differs from germline. The rearrangement uses TRBV7-7 and TRBJ2-5; 9 bases line up with TRBD2. Germline-derived CDR1 and CDR2 are SSHAT and FNYEAQ (reference sequence). CDR3 size: 11 residues. The DNA of the CDR3 is TGTGCTAGCAGCGGGGGGGAGACCCAGTACTTC. It translates to CASSGGETQYF. Using reference TRBV7-7 and TRBJ2-5 for the parts outside the CDR3, the full variable domain is GAGVSQSPRYKVTKRGQDVTLRCDPISSHATLYWYQQALGQGPEFLTYFNYEAQPDKSGLPSDRFSAERPEGSISTLTIQRTEQRDSAMYRCASSGGETQYFGPGTRLLVL.

This sequence joins TRBV28 and TRBJ2-7; TRBD1 agrees at 9 bases. The CDR3 has 12 amino acids. The germline CDR1 and CDR2 sequences are MDHEN and SYDVKM. Trimming removed 11 bases from V and 4 bases from J; junction bases left unmatched: 6. The CDR3 reads CAVTGGVYEQYF. The CDR3 region has the DNA TGTGCCGTAACAGGGGGCGTGTACGAGCAGTACTTC.

This chain uses TRBV11-1 with TRBJ2-1; no firm D call. The V end was cut by 9 bases, the J end by 7 bases, with 19 bases between. The CDR3 loop spans 14 amino acids. Germline CDR1 and CDR2: SGHAT and FQDESV (reference sequence). The CDR3 DNA reads TGTGCCAGTACATCGTGGCCCAAAGAAAATGAGCAGTTCTTC. It is translated as CASTSWPKENEQFF.

To note about this clone: The CDR3 does not close with the conserved phenylalanine or tryptophan, likely indicating a read error. The V and J genes are TRBV25-1 and TRBJ1-2; perhaps TRBD1 as D (6 bases). Germline V CDR1 and CDR2: MGHDK, SYGVNS. V was pared by 6 bases and J by 6 bases, with 17 bases between. The length of the CDR3 is 14 residues. This chain's CDR3 is CASRTTGHTNGYTL. CDR3 nucleotides: TGTGCCAGCAGGACGACAGGCCACACTAATGGCTACACCCTC.

The V call is TRBV7-9, the J call TRBJ1-4; 7 nucleotides match TRBD1. This CDR3 comprises 15 residues. V lost 6 bases to trimming and J lost 5 bases; unmatched junction nucleotides: 9. Germline V gene data show CDR1 as SEHNR and CDR2 as FQNEAQ (reference sequence). The CDR3 sequence: CASRPSGTENEKLFF. The CDR3 DNA reads as TGTGCCAGCAGGCCTTCCGGGACAGAAAATGAAAAACTGTTTTTT.

For this clone: Because the CDR3's place on the DNA is in doubt, the DNA is left out and the CDR3 is given as listed by TCRdb. This chain links TRBV12-2 with TRBJ1-3. TRBV12-2 is reported as a pseudogene. Inclusive of both ends, the CDR3 amounts to 24 amino acids. The CDR3 protein is CASRLVFNVCASRLVFNRGNTIYF.

The genes are TRBV27 and TRBJ1-4; 8 bases are a match to TRBD1. CDR3 length: 14 amino acids. Germline V gene data show CDR1 as MNHEY and CDR2 as SMNVEV (reference sequence). Trimming at V came to 6 bases and at J to 7 bases, leaving 7 bases not matched to a gene. CDR3 coding DNA: TGTGCCAGCAGGCGACAGGGGATCGCTGAAAAACTGTTTTTT. It is translated as CASRRQGIAEKLFF.

Comments on this clone: In this CDR3 the conserved last residue, phenylalanine or tryptophan, is missing, so a read error is likely. V is TRBV2 and J is TRBJ2-7; 8 bases fit TRBD2. In germline, CDR1 is SNHLY, CDR2 FYNNEI. With 7 bases clipped from V and 7 bases from J, the junction kept 15 bases outside the gene matches. This CDR3 region has 15 residues. CDR3 amino acids: CASTRDAGGSEEQYL. CDR3 DNA sequence: TGTGCCAGCACTCGAGACGCGGGAGGATCGGAAGAGCAGTACCTC.

V gene TRBV6-5 combines with J gene TRBJ1-2, with 8 bases identical to TRBD1. Germline V gene lookup returns CDR1 MNHEY and CDR2 SVGAGI. Trimming took 6 bases from V and 7 from J; bases not matched to a gene: 10. The length of the CDR3 is 14 residues. CDR3 bases: TGTGCCAGCAGACGCGCAGGGGGCGCGGGTGGCTACACCTTC. It encodes CASRRAGGAGGYTF.

V and J are TRBV28 and TRBJ1-4; perhaps TRBD1 as D (5 bases). V gave up 2 bases and J gave up 7 bases, with 14 bases separating them. Germline CDR1 is MDHEN and CDR2 is SYDVKM. CDR3 length: 15 amino acids. DNA of the CDR3: TGTGCCAGCAGTTTAAAAGAGAGTAGGGGTGAAAAACTGTTTTTT. It translates to CASSLKESRGEKLFF.

This chain uses TRBV2 with TRBJ2-7; possible D gene TRBD2, 6 bases. Trimming removed 8 bases from V and 3 bases from J, with 11 bases in between. The CDR3 has 12 amino acids. Germline V CDR1 and CDR2: SNHLY, FYNNEI. The CDR3 sequence is CASGGVRYEQYF. As DNA, the CDR3 is TGTGCCAGCGGCGGGGTTCGCTACGAGCAGTACTTC.

The chain uses TRBV2 and TRBJ1-2; D is perhaps TRBD1 (5 bases). Germline CDR1 SNHLY, CDR2 FYNNEI. The CDR3 contains 12 residues. Trimming took off 7 bases at V and 3 bases at J, with 9 bases between the two ends. CDR3: CASTQGYYGYTF. CDR3 sequence (DNA): TGTGCCAGCACCCAGGGTTACTATGGCTACACCTTC.